This is a list of T cell receptor beta chains from one sample in a study of blood T cell repertoires in COVID-19. TCRdb's table, derived via immunoSEQ multiplex PCR, lists solely in-frame clones and lacks some. The sample includes about 98,000 clones, approximately 84% of them seen just once. The sample taken for sequencing was peripheral blood. These receptors were obtained from a woman at least 80 years old with acute or convalescent COVID-19. Both conserved end residues are part of each CDR3. The D gene is left open where the match is weak. Where a row states a size, it is once, few, many or the class of an expanded clone; other rows omit it.

J,D,V,size,CDR3,DNA
TRBJ1-1,TRBD1,TRBV4-3,.,CASSPDRGLTEAFF,TGCGCCAGCAGCCCAGACAGGGGGCTCACTGAAGCTTTCTTT
TRBJ2-2,TRBD2,TRBV6-2/TRBV6-3,once,CASSLTSGGATGELFF,TGTGCCAGCAGCCTCACTAGCGGGGGGGCCACCGGGGAGCTGTTTTTT
TRBJ1-1,TRBD1,TRBV29-1,.,CSVGTGGNTEAFF,TGCAGCGTTGGGACAGGAGGGAACACTGAAGCTTTCTTT
TRBJ2-2,.,TRBV18,few,CASSHRDTGELFF,TGTGCCAGCTCACACAGAGACACCGGGGAGCTGTTTTTT
TRBJ2-3,.,TRBV24-1,.,CATSDGGMGLDTDTQYF,TGTGCCACCAGTGATGGGGGGATGGGCTTGGACACAGATACGCAGTATTTT
TRBJ2-2,TRBD1,TRBV7-2,.,CASSLDRAGELFF,TGTGCCAGCAGCCTGGACAGGGCCGGGGAGCTGTTTTTT
TRBJ1-5,TRBD1,TRBV28,.,CASSLRGRVQPQHF,TGTGCCAGCAGTTTGAGGGGGCGCGTTCAGCCCCAGCATTTT
TRBJ1-2,.,TRBV28,.,CASSTTGYGYTF,TGTGCCAGCAGTACGACAGGCTATGGCTACACCTTC
TRBJ1-1,.,TRBV12-3/TRBV12-4,.,CATRGGTEAFF,TGTGCCACCCGGGGGGGTACTGAAGCTTTCTTT
TRBJ2-5,TRBD2,TRBV9,.,CASSPSRGGWETQYF,TGTGCCAGCAGCCCGAGCCGCGGGGGGTGGGAGACCCAGTACTTC
TRBJ2-5,.,TRBV6-2/TRBV6-3,few,CASSYLETQYF,TGTGCCAGCAGTTACCTGGAGACCCAGTACTTC
TRBJ1-6,.,TRBV19,.,CASSIPFITPLHF,TGTGCCAGTAGTATACCGTTCATCACTCCCCTCCACTTT
TRBJ2-7,TRBD1,TRBV28,.,CASSPHDRGTYEQYF,TGTGCCAGCAGTCCCCATGACAGGGGGACCTACGAGCAGTACTTC
TRBJ1-2,.,TRBV29-1,.,CSAILDTQRYGYTF,TGCAGCGCGATCCTGGACACTCAGAGATATGGCTACACCTTC
TRBJ2-2,TRBD2,TRBV2,.,CASNGGGASGELFF,TGTGCCAGCAACGGCGGGGGGGCCTCCGGGGAGCTGTTTTTT
TRBJ2-7,.,TRBV24-1,.,CATSAAGTYEQYF,TGTGCCACCAGTGCGGCAGGGACCTACGAGCAGTACTTC
TRBJ1-1,.,TRBV19,.,CASSIYGGIGTEAFF,TGTGCCAGTAGTATTTACGGGGGAATAGGCACTGAAGCTTTCTTT
TRBJ2-6,.,TRBV10-1,.,CASSQGSSGANVLTF,TGCGCCAGCAGTCAGGGTAGCTCTGGGGCCAACGTCCTGACTTTC
TRBJ2-1,TRBD2,TRBV4-1,.,CASSQGFGRGGLNEQFF,TGCGCCAGCAGCCAAGGATTCGGGAGGGGGGGGTTAAATGAGCAGTTCTTC
TRBJ1-4,.,TRBV5-5,.,CASSTRQDNEKLFF,TGTGCCAGCAGCACACGACAGGACAATGAAAAACTGTTTTTT
TRBJ1-1,.,TRBV9,.,CASSQDRGTEAFF,TGTGCCAGCAGCCAGGACAGAGGGACTGAAGCTTTCTTT
TRBJ2-2,TRBD2,TRBV4-2,.,CASSVGDAGGRTGELFF,TGTGCCAGCAGCGTAGGAGACGCGGGGGGGCGTACCGGGGAGCTGTTTTTT
TRBJ2-5,.,TRBV18,.,CASSLYQETQYF,TGTGCCAGCTCCCTGTACCAAGAGACCCAGTACTTC
TRBJ1-3,.,TRBV5-4,.,CASSPGLLENTIYF,TGTGCCAGCAGCCCGGGACTCCTGGAAAACACCATATATTTT
TRBJ1-2,.,TRBV10-3,.,CAISDSGTWGYTF,TGTGCCATCAGTGACTCCGGGACTTGGGGCTACACCTTC
TRBJ1-3,.,TRBV9,.,CASSVSAGAGNTIYF,TGTGCCAGCAGCGTATCGGCAGGGGCTGGAAACACCATATATTTT
TRBJ1-4,.,TRBV2,.,CASSAVSGNEKLFF,TGTGCCAGCAGTGCTGTGTCAGGGAATGAAAAACTGTTTTTT
TRBJ2-3,.,TRBV15,.,CATSTALTSTDTQYF,TGTGCCACCAGCACAGCACTGACTAGCACAGATACGCAGTATTTT
TRBJ1-6,.,TRBV11-2,.,CASSLGRVSGNSPLHF,TGTGCCAGCAGCCTCGGGAGGGTGAGTGGTAATTCACCCCTCCACTTT
TRBJ2-5,TRBD2,TRBV28,.,CASSLLAGGPVETQYF,TGTGCCAGCAGTCTACTAGCGGGGGGGCCGGTAGAGACCCAGTACTTC
TRBJ2-2,TRBD2,TRBV19,.,CASSRGGGDPTGELFF,TGTGCCAGTAGTAGGGGGGGAGGGGACCCCACCGGGGAGCTGTTTTTT
TRBJ1-2,TRBD1,TRBV4-3,.,CASSQGGTGAFYGYTF,TGCGCCAGCAGCCAAGGGGGGACAGGGGCTTTCTATGGCTACACCTTC
TRBJ1-3,.,TRBV5-4,.,CASSTKTEGNTIYF,TGTGCCAGCAGTACCAAGACGGAGGGAAACACCATATATTTT
TRBJ2-2,TRBD1,TRBV19,.,CASSTNRGLDFNTGELFF,TGTGCCAGTAGTACAAACAGGGGGCTCGACTTCAACACCGGGGAGCTGTTTTTT
TRBJ2-6,.,TRBV28,once,CASSLQGRGSGANVLTF,TGTGCCAGCAGTTTGCAGGGGAGGGGCTCTGGGGCCAACGTCCTGACTTTC
TRBJ2-1,TRBD1,TRBV5-8,.,CASIKGDSYNEQFF,TGTGCCAGCATCAAAGGGGACAGTTACAATGAGCAGTTCTTC
TRBJ2-7,TRBD1,TRBV15,.,CATSRQGASEQYF,TGTGCCACCAGCAGACAGGGGGCAAGCGAGCAGTACTTC
TRBJ1-6,TRBD1,TRBV10-1,.,CASSVDRGNSPLHF,TGCGCCAGCAGTGTGGACAGGGGAAATTCACCCCTCCACTTT
TRBJ2-5,TRBD1,TRBV6-2/TRBV6-3,once,CASSYQRTGGGTQYF,TGTGCCAGCAGTTACCAACGGACAGGGGGAGGTACCCAGTACTTC
TRBJ1-1,TRBD1,TRBV18,.,CASSLPTGARAEAFF,TGTGCCAGCTCACTACCGACAGGGGCCAGGGCTGAAGCTTTCTTT
TRBJ1-2,.,TRBV27,few,CASRTQGTNYGYTF,TGTGCCAGCAGGACACAGGGAACTAACTATGGCTACACCTTC
TRBJ1-1,TRBD1,TRBV29-1,.,CSVEGTQDREGVFF,TGCAGCGTTGAAGGAACGCAGGACAGGGAGGGTGTTTTCTTT
TRBJ1-2,TRBD1,TRBV18,.,CASSSRDRFSYGYTF,TGTGCCAGCTCATCCCGGGACAGGTTCTCCTATGGCTACACCTTC
TRBJ1-1,TRBD1,TRBV12-3/TRBV12-4,once,CASSVDRAEAFF,TGTGCCAGCAGTGTCGACAGGGCCGAAGCTTTCTTT
TRBJ1-1,TRBD1,TRBV5-4,.,CASSPGQGITEAFF,TGTGCCAGCAGCCCAGGACAGGGGATCACTGAAGCTTTCTTT
TRBJ2-1,.,TRBV6-6,.,CASSYVRGEGNEQFF,TGTGCCAGCAGTTACGTCCGGGGTGAGGGCAATGAGCAGTTCTTC
TRBJ2-1,.,TRBV9,few,CASSVGQGSYNEQFF,TGTGCCAGCAGCGTAGGGCAGGGTTCCTACAATGAGCAGTTCTTC
TRBJ2-1,TRBD1,TRBV25-1,.,CASSGQGTTQQFF,TGTGCCAGCTCCGGACAGGGGACCACGCAGCAGTTCTTC
TRBJ1-1,.,TRBV11-2,.,CASSSQSQNTEAFF,TGTGCCAGCAGCTCACAGAGTCAGAACACTGAAGCTTTCTTT
TRBJ1-5,TRBD1,TRBV6-5,.,CASSLHRGQNQPQHF,TGTGCCAGCAGTTTGCATAGGGGGCAGAATCAGCCCCAGCATTTT
TRBJ1-1,.,TRBV7-8,.,CASSKGGGTEAFF,TGTGCCAGCAGCAAAGGGGGGGGCACTGAAGCTTTCTTT
TRBJ2-1,.,TRBV7-9,.,CASATTAYNEQFF,TGTGCCAGCGCTACGACAGCGTATAATGAGCAGTTCTTC
TRBJ2-1,TRBD1,TRBV7-9,.,CASSLPPGTGNNEQFF,TGTGCCAGCAGCTTACCACCCGGGACAGGGAACAATGAGCAGTTCTTC
TRBJ2-3,TRBD1,TRBV30,.,CAYGQGGGDTQYF,TGTGCCTACGGACAGGGGGGAGGAGATACGCAGTATTTT
TRBJ2-3,TRBD1,TRBV7-2,.,CASSLRTGSTDTQYF,TGTGCCAGCAGCCTCAGGACAGGGTCGACAGATACGCAGTATTTT
TRBJ1-2,TRBD1,TRBV24-1,.,CATSRTGDRSYTF,TGTGCCACCAGTCGGACAGGCGATCGGAGCTACACCTTC
TRBJ2-1,TRBD1,TRBV30,.,CAWSVLTGALNEQFF,TGTGCCTGGAGTGTACTGACAGGGGCGCTCAATGAGCAGTTCTTC
TRBJ1-4,.,TRBV18,once,CASSPGLGEKLFF,TGTGCCAGCTCACCGGGGCTAGGGGAAAAACTGTTTTTT
TRBJ1-3,TRBD1,TRBV14,.,CASSPQGVKGNTIYF,TGTGCCAGCAGCCCACAGGGGGTTAAGGGAAACACCATATATTTT
TRBJ2-3,.,TRBV7-2,.,CASSLSADTQYF,TGTGCCAGCAGCTTGAGCGCAGATACGCAGTATTTT